This TCR beta chain was observed in a study of blood T cells in healthy people across ages. Study-level findings and limits: Getting older went along with TCR beta diversity per million T cells dropping roughly linearly. Estimated diversity that came from one million T cells was considered an underestimate.

This clonotype has only one observation. What it binds is unknown. Given a much more abundant clone one base away, this may be a read error. The authors ran a second PCR of 7 to 11 cycles using a sample-barcoded 5' primer and a J-beta primer mix. Every cDNA was tagged by a template-switch adaptor with 12 random nucleotides. Via MiXCR, TCRdb re-called the 5' RACE reads, giving one row per CDR3 protein. The data show a few hundred thousand distinct CDR3 sequences, approximately 52% seen once. The CDR3 is 13 residues long. Germline assignment: CDR1 PRHDT and CDR2 FYEKMQ (reference sequence). V lost 5 bases and J lost 10, with 17 bases in between.

The source of this sequence is a man aged 60 to 75 in good health. The sequenced sample consisted of blood. The chain uses TRBV13 and TRBJ2-5; D may be TRBD1 (6 bases). The CDR3, as DNA: TGTGCCAGCAGCCCCCCAGGGGTAGCAGTCCAGTACTTC. This codes for CASSPPGVAVQYF.